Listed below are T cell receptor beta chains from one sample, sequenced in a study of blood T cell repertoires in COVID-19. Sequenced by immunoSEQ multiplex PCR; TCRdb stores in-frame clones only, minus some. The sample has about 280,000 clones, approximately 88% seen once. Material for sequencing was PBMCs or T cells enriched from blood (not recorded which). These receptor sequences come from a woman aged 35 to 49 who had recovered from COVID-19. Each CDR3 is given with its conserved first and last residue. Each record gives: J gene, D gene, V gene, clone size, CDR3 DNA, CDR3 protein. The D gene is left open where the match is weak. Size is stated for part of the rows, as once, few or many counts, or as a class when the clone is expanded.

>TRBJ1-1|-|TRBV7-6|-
TGTGCCAGCAGCTTAGAAGGGGATAGATGGGGTACTGAAGCTTTCTTT
CASSLEGDRWGTEAFF
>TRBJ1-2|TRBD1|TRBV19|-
TGTGCCAGTAGTATAGAAAGGGGACAGGGTTATGCGACTAACTATGGCTACACCTTC
CASSIERGQGYATNYGYTF
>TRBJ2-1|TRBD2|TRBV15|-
TGTGCCACCAGCAGAGAAGCGGGAGCACACGTGGGGGCATACAATGAGCAGTTCTTC
CATSREAGAHVGAYNEQFF
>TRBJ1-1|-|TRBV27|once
TGTGCCAGCAAACCCCACAGGAAGAACACTGAAGCTTTCTTT
CASKPHRKNTEAFF
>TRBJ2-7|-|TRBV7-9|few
TGTGCCAGCAGGAGTCAGGGGACCTTTTCCTACGAGCAGTACTTC
CASRSQGTFSYEQYF
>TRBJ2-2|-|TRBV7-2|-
TGTGCCAGCACCCGGCTTGGTTCCTACGGGTCCGGGGAGCTGTTTTTT
CASTRLGSYGSGELFF
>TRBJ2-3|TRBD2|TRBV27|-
TGTGCCAGCAGTTTCCTAGCGGGCACAGATACGCAGTATTTT
CASSFLAGTDTQYF
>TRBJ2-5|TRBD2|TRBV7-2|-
TGTGCCAGCAGCTTCCTGAGCGGGGGAGGGACCCAGTACTTC
CASSFLSGGGTQYF
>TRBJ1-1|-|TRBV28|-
TGTGCCAGCAGTAAGATCGGGACTGAAGCTTTCTTT
CASSKIGTEAFF
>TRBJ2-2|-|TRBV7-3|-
TGTGCCAGCAGCTTCTCTCCGGGCACCGGGGAGCTGTTTTTT
CASSFSPGTGELFF
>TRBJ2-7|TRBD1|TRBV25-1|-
TGTGCCAGCAGCTCACCTTGGACAGGACGAGAGCAGTACTTC
CASSSPWTGREQYF
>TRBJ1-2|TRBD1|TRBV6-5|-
TGTGCCAGTTTGGGACAGTTGGGTGGCTACACCTTC
CASLGQLGGYTF
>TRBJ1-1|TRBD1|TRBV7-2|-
TGTGCCAGCAGCTTATCAGGACAGGGGGCTGGAACTGAAGCTTTCTTT
CASSLSGQGAGTEAFF
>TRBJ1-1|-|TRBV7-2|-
TGTGCCAGCAGCTTAGGGGCGGGGAACACTGAAGCTTTCTTT
CASSLGAGNTEAFF
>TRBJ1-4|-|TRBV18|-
TGTGCCAGCCGGAGACAGGATGAGGGAAAACTGTTTTTT
CASRRQDEGKLFF
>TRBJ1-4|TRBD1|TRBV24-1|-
TGTGCCACCTCCTCGGGACAGTTAAATGAAAAACTGTTTTTT
CATSSGQLNEKLFF
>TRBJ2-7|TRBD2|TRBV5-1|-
TGCGCCAGCAGCGCGACTAGCGGGTCCCTATACGAGCAGTACTTC
CASSATSGSLYEQYF
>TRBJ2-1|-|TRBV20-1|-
TGCAGTGCCTTACTAGGCTTCGAGCAGTTCTTC
CSALLGFEQFF
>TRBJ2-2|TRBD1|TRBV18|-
TGTGCCAGCTCACTCGGACAGGCGGACACCGGGGAGCTGTTTTTT
CASSLGQADTGELFF
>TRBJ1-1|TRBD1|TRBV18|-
TGTGCCAGCTCAGAGGACAGGGAGAGGGCTTTCTTT
CASSEDRERAFF
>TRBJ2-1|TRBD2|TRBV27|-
TGTGCCAGCAGTTTATCGCCTAGCGGGAGGGCCGGGGAGCAGTTCTTC
CASSLSPSGRAGEQFF
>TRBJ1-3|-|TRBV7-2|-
TGTGCCAGCAGCTTAGTTGGGTGGGGGGGAGACTCTGGAAACACCATATATTTT
CASSLVGWGGDSGNTIYF
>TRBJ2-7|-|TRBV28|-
TGTGCCAGCAGTACCAGCGGAGGCGCCTACGAGCAGTACTTC
CASSTSGGAYEQYF
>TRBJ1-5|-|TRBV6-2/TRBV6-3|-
TGTGCCAGCAGTTACTCTGGGCAGGGTGGCGGTCAGCCCCAGCATTTT
CASSYSGQGGGQPQHF
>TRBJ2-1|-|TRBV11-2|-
TGTGCCAGCAGACTAGCCAGCTACAATGAGCAGTTCTTC
CASRLASYNEQFF
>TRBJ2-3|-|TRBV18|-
TGTGCCAGCTCACCACCGGGGCAGTCCCCCACAGATACGCAGTATTTT
CASSPPGQSPTDTQYF
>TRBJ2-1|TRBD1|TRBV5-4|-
TGTGCCAGCAGCTACTACAGGGGGTCCTACAATGAGCAGTTCTTC
CASSYYRGSYNEQFF
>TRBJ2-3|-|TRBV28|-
TGTGCCAGCAAAGGGGCTCGAGGCACAGATACGCAGTATTTT
CASKGARGTDTQYF
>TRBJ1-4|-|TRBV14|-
TGTGCCAGCAGCCTAAACACGGGGAGCGAAAAACTGTTTTTT
CASSLNTGSEKLFF
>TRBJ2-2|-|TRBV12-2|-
TGTGCAAGTCGCTTAGCGGCCGGGACTAGCGGGACCGGGGAGCTGTTTTTT
CASRLAAGTSGTGELFF
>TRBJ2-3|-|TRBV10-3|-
TGTGCCACCCTAGGGGTCAGGGGCTACACAGATACGCAGTATTTT
CATLGVRGYTDTQYF
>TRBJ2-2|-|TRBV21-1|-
TGTGCCAGCAGCAAACCGAGGTATTCCACCGGGGAGCTGTTTTTT
CASSKPRYSTGELFF
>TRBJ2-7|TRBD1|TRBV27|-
TGTGCCAGCAGTTCTCCCGGACAGGCAGGAACCCGATCCTACGAGCAGTACTTC
CASSSPGQAGTRSYEQYF
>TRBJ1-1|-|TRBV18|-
TGTGCCAGCTCACCCCGGGGTGAGCACACTGAAGCTTTCTTT
CASSPRGEHTEAFF
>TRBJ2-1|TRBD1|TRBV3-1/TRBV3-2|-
TGTGCCAGCAGCCCCTTTGACAGGGTCACCTACAATGAGCAGTTCTTC
CASSPFDRVTYNEQFF
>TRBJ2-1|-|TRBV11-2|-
TGTGCCAGCAGTCCCGGGACTGCCCCCTACAATGAGCAGTTCTTC
CASSPGTAPYNEQFF
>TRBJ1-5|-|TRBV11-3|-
TGTGCCAGCACCGGACTGGTAAAGTGGGTCACCGACCCCCTAAATCAGCCCCAGCATTTT
CASTGLVKWVTDPLNQPQHF
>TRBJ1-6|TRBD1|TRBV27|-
TGTGCCAGCAACCAACAGGGGGTAGGTTCACCCCTCCACTTT
CASNQQGVGSPLHF
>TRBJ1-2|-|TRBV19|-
TGTGCCAGTACAACCCAGAACTATGGCTACACCTTC
CASTTQNYGYTF
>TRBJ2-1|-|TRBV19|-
TGTGCCAGTAGGTTCGGGGATGAGCAGTTCTTC
CASRFGDEQFF
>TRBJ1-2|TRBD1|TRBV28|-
TGTGCCAGCCACCCGACAGGGGGCTATGGCTACACCTTC
CASHPTGGYGYTF
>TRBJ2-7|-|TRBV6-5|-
TGTGCCAGCACTCGGACAGACTACGAGCAGTACTTC
CASTRTDYEQYF
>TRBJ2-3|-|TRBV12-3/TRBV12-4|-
TGTGCCAGCAGTTTTCGGGCAGATACGCAGTATTTT
CASSFRADTQYF
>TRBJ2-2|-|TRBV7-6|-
TGTGCCAGCAGCCCCTTTGGAGCCTCGAACACCGGGGAGCTGTTTTTT
CASSPFGASNTGELFF
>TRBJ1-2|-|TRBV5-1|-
TGCGCCAGCAGCTTGGAACCAGGGTTAACCGACTATGGCTACACCTTC
CASSLEPGLTDYGYTF
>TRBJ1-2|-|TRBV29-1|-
TGCAGCGTTGCCGGGGGAATCTATGGCTACACCTTC
CSVAGGIYGYTF
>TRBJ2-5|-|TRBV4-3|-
TGCGCCAGCAGCCAAGCAGACAGCCAGGGGGAGACCCAGTACTTC
CASSQADSQGETQYF
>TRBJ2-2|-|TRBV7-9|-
TGTGCCAGCAGTCGGGTGGGCACCGGGGAGCTGTTTTTT
CASSRVGTGELFF
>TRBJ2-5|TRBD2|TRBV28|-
TGTGCCAGCAGCTCCACTAGCGGGAGAGAGAAGACCCAGTACTTC
CASSSTSGREKTQYF